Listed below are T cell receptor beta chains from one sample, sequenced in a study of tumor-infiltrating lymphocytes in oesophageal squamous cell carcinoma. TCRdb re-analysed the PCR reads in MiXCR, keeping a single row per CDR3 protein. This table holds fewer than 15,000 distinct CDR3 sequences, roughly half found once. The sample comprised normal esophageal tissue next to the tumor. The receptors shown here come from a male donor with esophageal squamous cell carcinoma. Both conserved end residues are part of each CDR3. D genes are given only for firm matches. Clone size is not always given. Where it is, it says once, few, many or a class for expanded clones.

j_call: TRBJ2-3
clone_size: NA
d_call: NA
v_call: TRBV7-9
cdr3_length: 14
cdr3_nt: TGTGCCAGCAGCCCTAGTGTAGTCCCAGATACGCAGTATTTT
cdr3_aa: CASSPSVVPDTQYF

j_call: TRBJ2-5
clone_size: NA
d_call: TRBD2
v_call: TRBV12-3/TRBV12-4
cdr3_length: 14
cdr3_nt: TGTGCCAGCAGGACTAGCGGGAGCTCAGAGACCCAGTACTTC
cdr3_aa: CASRTSGSSETQYF

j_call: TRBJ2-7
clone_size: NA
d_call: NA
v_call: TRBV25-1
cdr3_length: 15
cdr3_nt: TGTGCCAGCAGTGAGTCCGTGGGGAAAGGGTACGAGCAGTACTTC
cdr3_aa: CASSESVGKGYEQYF

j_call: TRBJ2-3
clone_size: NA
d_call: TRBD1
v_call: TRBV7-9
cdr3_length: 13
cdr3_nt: TGTGCCAGTTCGGACAGGGTTAGAGATACGCAGTATTTT
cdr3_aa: CASSDRVRDTQYF

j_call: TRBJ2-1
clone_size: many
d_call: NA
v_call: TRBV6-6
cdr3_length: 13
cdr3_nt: TGTGCCAGCAGTTACAGGGTCGACAATGAGCAGTTCTTC
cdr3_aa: CASSYRVDNEQFF

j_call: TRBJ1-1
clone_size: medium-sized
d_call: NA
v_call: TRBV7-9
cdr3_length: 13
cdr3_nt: TGTGCCAGCAGCGACCTCTCTGCCGTAAAAGCTTTCTTT
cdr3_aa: CASSDLSAVKAFF

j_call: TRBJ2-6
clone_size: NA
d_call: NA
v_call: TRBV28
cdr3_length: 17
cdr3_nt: TGTGCCAGCAGTTCTGGAGGCTACCGATCTGGGGCCAACGTCCTGACTTTC
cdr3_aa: CASSSGGYRSGANVLTF

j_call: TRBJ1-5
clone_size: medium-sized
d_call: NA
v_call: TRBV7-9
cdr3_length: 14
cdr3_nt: TGTGCCAGCAGCTTAGGACGGGACAATCAGCCCCAGCATTTT
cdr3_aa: CASSLGRDNQPQHF

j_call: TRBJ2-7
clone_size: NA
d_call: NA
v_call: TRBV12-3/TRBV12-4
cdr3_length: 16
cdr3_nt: TGTGCCAGCAGTTTTTTTTCCTCCGGTCCTACCTACGAGCAGTACTTC
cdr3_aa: CASSFFSSGPTYEQYF

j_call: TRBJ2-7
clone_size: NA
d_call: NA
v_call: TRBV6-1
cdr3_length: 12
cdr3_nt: TGTGCCACCAGCCTACGGGGCGACGAGCAGTACTTC
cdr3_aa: CATSLRGDEQYF

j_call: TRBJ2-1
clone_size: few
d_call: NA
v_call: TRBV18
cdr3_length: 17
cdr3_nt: TGTGCCAGCTCACCCGCTGCCGGGTGGAGCTCCTACAATGAGCAGTTCTTC
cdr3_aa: CASSPAAGWSSYNEQFF

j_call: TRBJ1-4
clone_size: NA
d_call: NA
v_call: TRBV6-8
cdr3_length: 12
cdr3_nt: TGTGCCAGCGCAAACCAAGGTCAAAAACTGTTTTTT
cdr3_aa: CASANQGQKLFF

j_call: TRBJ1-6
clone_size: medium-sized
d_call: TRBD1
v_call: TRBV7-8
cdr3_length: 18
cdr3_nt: TGTGCCAGCAGCTCGACAGGGGGGTATGAGTCCTATAATTCACCCCTCCACTTC
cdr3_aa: CASSSTGGYESYNSPLHF

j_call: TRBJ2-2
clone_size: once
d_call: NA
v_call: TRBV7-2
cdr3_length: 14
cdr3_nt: TGTGCCAGCAGCTTAAACAGAGGGGCCGGGGAGCTGTTTTTT
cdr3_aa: CASSLNRGAGELFF

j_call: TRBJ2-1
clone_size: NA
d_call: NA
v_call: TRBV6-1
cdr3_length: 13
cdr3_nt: TGTGCCAGCAGTGAAGCGCGGAGGGGTGAGCAGTTCTTC
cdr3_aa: CASSEARRGEQFF

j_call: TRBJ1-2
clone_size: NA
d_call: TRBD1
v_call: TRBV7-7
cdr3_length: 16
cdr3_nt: TGTGCCAGCAGCTCCTCCCGGGACAGGGGGCCCTATGGCTACACCTTC
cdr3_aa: CASSSSRDRGPYGYTF

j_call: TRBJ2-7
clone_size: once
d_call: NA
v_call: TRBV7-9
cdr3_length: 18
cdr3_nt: TGTGCCAGCAGCTTAGCATTAGGACACTCTTCTAGCACAGATACGCAGTACTTC
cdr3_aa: CASSLALGHSSSTDTQYF

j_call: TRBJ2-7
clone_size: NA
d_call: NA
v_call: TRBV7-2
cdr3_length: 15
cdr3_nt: TGTGCCAGCAGCTTACAGCAGGGGGGCTGGTCACCCCTCCACTTC
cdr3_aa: CASSLQQGGWSPLHF

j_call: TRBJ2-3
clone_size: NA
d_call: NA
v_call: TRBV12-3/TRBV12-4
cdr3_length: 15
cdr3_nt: TGTGCCAGCAGTTTAGCGCGGGACGGGACAGATACGCAGTATTTT
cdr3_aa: CASSLARDGTDTQYF

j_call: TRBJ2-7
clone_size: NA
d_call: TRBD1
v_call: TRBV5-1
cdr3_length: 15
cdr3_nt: TGCGCCAGCAGCCCAAGGACAGGGGCGACCTACGAGCAGTACTTC
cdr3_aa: CASSPRTGATYEQYF

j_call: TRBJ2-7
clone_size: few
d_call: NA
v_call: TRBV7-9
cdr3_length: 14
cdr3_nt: TGTGCCAGCAGCCACCGGGACACCCTCGCCGAGCAGTACTTC
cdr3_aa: CASSHRDTLAEQYF

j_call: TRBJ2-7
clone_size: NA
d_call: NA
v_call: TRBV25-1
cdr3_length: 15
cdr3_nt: TGTGCCAGCAGTGAACAGCGCGGGTTATCCTACGAGCAGTACTTC
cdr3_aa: CASSEQRGLSYEQYF

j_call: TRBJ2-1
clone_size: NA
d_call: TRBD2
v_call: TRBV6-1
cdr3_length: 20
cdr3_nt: TGTGCCAGCAGTGAATCCGTGACTAGCGGGATCCGGAGCTCCTACAATGAGCAGTTCTTC
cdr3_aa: CASSESVTSGIRSSYNEQFF

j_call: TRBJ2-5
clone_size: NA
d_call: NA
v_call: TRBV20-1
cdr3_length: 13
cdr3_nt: TGCAGTGCTAGTAGGACTCCCCAAGAGACCCAGTACTTC
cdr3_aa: CSASRTPQETQYF

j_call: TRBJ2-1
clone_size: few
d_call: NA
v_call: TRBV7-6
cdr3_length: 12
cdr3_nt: TGTGCCAGCAGCCCACAGGATAATGAGCAGTTCTTC
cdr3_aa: CASSPQDNEQFF

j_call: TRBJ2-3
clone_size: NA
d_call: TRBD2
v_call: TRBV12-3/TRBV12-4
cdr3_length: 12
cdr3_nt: TGTGCCAGCACCTGGGAGGGTTATACGCAGTATTTT
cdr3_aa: CASTWEGYTQYF

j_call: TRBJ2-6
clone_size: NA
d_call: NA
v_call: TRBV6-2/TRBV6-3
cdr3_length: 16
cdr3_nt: TGTGCCAGCAGACCGGCGCCAGGGTCTGGGGCCAACGTCCTGACTTTC
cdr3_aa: CASRPAPGSGANVLTF

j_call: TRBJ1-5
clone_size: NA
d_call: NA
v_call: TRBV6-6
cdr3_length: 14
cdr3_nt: TGTGCCAGCAGTAGCGGGGGGGGGTATCAGCCCCAGCATTTT
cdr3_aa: CASSSGGGYQPQHF

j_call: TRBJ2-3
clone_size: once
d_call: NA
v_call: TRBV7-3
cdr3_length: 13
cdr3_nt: TGTGTATTGGGGACCCCGAGCACAGATACGCAGTATTTT
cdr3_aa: CVLGTPSTDTQYF

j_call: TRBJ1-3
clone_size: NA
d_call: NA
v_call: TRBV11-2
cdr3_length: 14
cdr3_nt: TGTGCCAGCAGCTCCGCTAGCGCTGGAAACACCATATATTTT
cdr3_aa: CASSSASAGNTIYF

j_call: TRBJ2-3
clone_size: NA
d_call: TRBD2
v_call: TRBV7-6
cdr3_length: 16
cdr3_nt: TGTGCCAGCAGCCTCGGACTAGCGGCTAGCACAGATACGCAGTATTTT
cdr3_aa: CASSLGLAASTDTQYF

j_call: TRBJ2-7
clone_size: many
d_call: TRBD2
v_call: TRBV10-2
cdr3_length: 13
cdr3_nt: TGCGCCAGCAGTGAAGGACTAGCGGGGGAGCAGTACTTC
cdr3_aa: CASSEGLAGEQYF

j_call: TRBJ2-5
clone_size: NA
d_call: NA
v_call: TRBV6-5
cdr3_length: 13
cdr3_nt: TGTGCCAGCAATAGCGGACCCCAAGAGACCCAGTACTTC
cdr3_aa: CASNSGPQETQYF

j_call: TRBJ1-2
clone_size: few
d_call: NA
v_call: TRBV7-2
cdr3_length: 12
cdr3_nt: TGTGCCAGCAGCTTAAGGAACTATGGCTACACCTTC
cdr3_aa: CASSLRNYGYTF

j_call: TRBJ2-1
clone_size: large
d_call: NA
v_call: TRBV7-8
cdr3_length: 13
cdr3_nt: TGTGCCAGCAGCTTAGACGCAAACAATGAGCAGTTCTTC
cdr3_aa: CASSLDANNEQFF